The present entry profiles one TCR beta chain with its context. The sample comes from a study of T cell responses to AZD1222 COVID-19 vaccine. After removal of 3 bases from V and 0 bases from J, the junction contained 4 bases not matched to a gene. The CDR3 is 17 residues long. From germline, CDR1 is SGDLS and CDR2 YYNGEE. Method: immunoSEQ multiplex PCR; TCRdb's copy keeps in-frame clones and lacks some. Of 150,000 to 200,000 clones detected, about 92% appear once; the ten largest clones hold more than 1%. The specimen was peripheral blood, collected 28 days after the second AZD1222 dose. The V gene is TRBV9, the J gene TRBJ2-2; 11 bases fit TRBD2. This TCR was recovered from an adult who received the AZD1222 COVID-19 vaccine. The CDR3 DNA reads TGTGCCAGCAGCGCGGGACTAGCGGTCGCGAACACCGGGGAGCTGTTTTTT. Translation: CASSAGLAVANTGELFF.